The following is a T cell receptor (beta chain) sequence with its context. The data belong to a study of blood T cell repertoires in COVID-19. As for the study in general: Samples representing acute and convalescent COVID-19 were sourced from the United States, Italy and Spain.

Participants were aged about 18 to 90 years, lived in 20 to 30 US areas, and enrolled virtually. Grouping used clinical history reported by participants in a survey and questionnaire. In the source study's methods: Nucleated cell number was recorded as an estimate derived from reference gene primer amplification. The protocol was immunoSEQ multiplex PCR, while the TCRdb copy is restricted to in-frame clones and leaves out a portion. V, J and clone size derive from that table, while D and trimming were established from the DNA sequence. This table holds roughly 250,000 clones, approximately 83% found once. This CDR3 region has 14 residues. Germline CDR1 is SGHVS and CDR2 is FNYEAQ. The V and J ends lost 4 bases and 6 bases respectively, with 14 bases between them.

This receptor was obtained from a middle-aged woman with acute COVID-19. The sample taken for sequencing was PBMCs or T cells enriched from blood (not recorded which). The chain recombines TRBV7-6 with TRBJ2-3; D gene unclear. The CDR3 sequence: CASSSGRARDTQYF. Written as DNA, the CDR3 is TGTGCCAGCAGCTCAGGTAGAGCACGGGATACGCAGTATTTT. Full variable domain (rest looked up from reference TRBV7-6 and TRBJ2-3): GAGVSQSPRYKVTKRGQDVALRCDPISGHVSLYWYRQALGQGPEFLTYFNYEAQQDKSGLPNDRFSAERPEGSISTLTIQRTEQRDSAMYRCASSSGRARDTQYFGPGTRLTVL.